These T cell receptor beta chains were read from a single sample in a study of blood T cell repertoires in COVID-19. Profiling relied on immunoSEQ multiplex PCR, and the TCRdb table lists in-frame clones only, not all of them. The table includes under 300,000 clones, about four fifths detected once. Sequencing used peripheral blood. These receptors originate from a woman of 80 years or more with acute or convalescent COVID-19. Each CDR3 is given without its conserved first and last residue. Rows give clone size only sometimes, using once, few, many, or a class for an expanded clone.

>-|TRBV6-5|TRBJ2-1
ASRSSGGTLEQF
>-|TRBV2|TRBJ1-5
ASTPHGQGNQPQH
>-|TRBV12-3/TRBV12-4|TRBJ2-2
ASRQNTGELF
>-|TRBV4-1|TRBJ1-4
ASSQEGRQGEKLF
>few|TRBV9|TRBJ1-1
ASSVGGQNTEAF
>-|TRBV4-1|TRBJ2-2
ASSQPDRVGSGELF
>-|TRBV5-1|TRBJ1-4
ASRSGQGLEKLF
>few|TRBV2|TRBJ1-5
ASRRGGSNQPQH
>-|TRBV5-1|TRBJ1-5
ASSPGQPNQPQH
>-|TRBV9|TRBJ1-2
ASSVDPGVNYGYT
>-|TRBV28|TRBJ1-2
ASWVDRDYGYT
>-|TRBV3-1/TRBV3-2|TRBJ1-3
ASSHGHMSSSGNTIY
>-|TRBV15|TRBJ2-5
ATANGRLGLYQETQY
>-|TRBV30|TRBJ1-3
AWSVLDRGNTIY
>-|TRBV6-4|TRBJ1-1
ASSVNLNTEAF
>once|TRBV3-1/TRBV3-2|TRBJ2-3
ASSQRTVGTDTQY
>-|TRBV11-2|TRBJ1-4
ASSPSAGAEKLF
>few|TRBV7-9|TRBJ2-3
ASGDRGLADTQY
>-|TRBV7-9|TRBJ2-1
ASSPPFAPGEQF
>-|TRBV11-3|TRBJ2-1
ASSLDRSGGAWDEQF
>-|TRBV29-1|TRBJ1-1
SARQGAMNTEAF
>-|TRBV7-2|TRBJ2-1
ASSLAGGQGIYEQF
>-|TRBV7-3|TRBJ2-4
ASRDSLAKNIQY
>-|TRBV6-5|TRBJ2-2
ASGEGAWTGELF
>-|TRBV7-2|TRBJ1-5
ASSLGTGSNQPQH
>-|TRBV11-3|TRBJ2-1
ASSPGTAPYNEQF
>-|TRBV18|TRBJ2-5
ASSPRTSGRETQY
>-|TRBV2|TRBJ2-1
ASSEAHTGGEQF